The clone carrying this T cell receptor (beta chain) was seen more than once but under ten times. The target antigen is unknown. The data were obtained in a study of graft-versus-host responses after intestinal transplantation. Study-wide background: Grafts that recipients had were multivisceral, liver-intestinal, or isolated intestinal transplants. Anti-thymocyte globulin induction preceded about 3 years of tacrolimus and steroid maintenance in all recipients.

In germline, CDR1 is MNHEY, CDR2 SMNVEV (reference sequence). This CDR3 comprises 14 residues. V dropped 3 bases and J dropped 8 bases, with 13 bases sitting between them. Regarding the study as a whole: Allograft graft-versus-host to host-versus-graft clonal ratios ran high in patients with graft-donor T cell macrochimerism. Recipient marrow contained GvH clones, some of which appeared first in ileum or blood.

Method: immunoSEQ multiplex PCR; TCRdb's copy keeps in-frame clones and lacks some. This table holds roughly 15,000 clones, roughly 82% found once. Processing of graft tissue released intraepithelial and lamina propria lymphocytes. The gene calls are TRBV27 and TRBJ2-2, with TRBD2 as a possible D gene (5 bases). This clonotype originated in a human patient who received an intestinal transplant, so some T cells may come from the graft donor. The source was ileum tissue, collected approximately 26 days after intestinal transplant. The CDR3 coding sequence is TGTGCCAGCAGTTTTGTACCGGGAATTGGGGAGCTGTTTTTT. This codes for CASSFVPGIGELFF.